The source of this T cell receptor beta chain is a study of blood T cell repertoires in COVID-19. Study background: The samples span acute and convalescent COVID-19 from the United States, Italy and Spain. In each case, the material was cDNA or gDNA derived from T cells, B-cell-depleted T cells, or PBMCs.

Per the original methods: Amplification with reference gene primers provided the estimates of nucleated cell counts. Assay: immunoSEQ multiplex PCR; the TCRdb copy retains only in-frame clones and omits some. That table supplies the V and J calls and clone size; D and trimming were determined from the DNA. The repertoire has about 100,000 clones, 75% to 90% of them found once; the top ten carry around 10%. The germline V gene encodes CDR1 SEHNR and CDR2 FQNEAQ (reference sequence). Between the trimmed V and J ends, which lost 1 base and 1 base, there was a span of 5 bases. The CDR3 loop spans 14 amino acids.

The sequenced sample consisted of peripheral blood. The receptor was isolated from a man older than 75 with acute or convalescent COVID-19. This sequence joins TRBV7-9 and TRBJ2-1, with D unresolved. The CDR3 here is CASSLGSSYNEQFF. The CDR3 nucleotides are TGTGCCAGCAGCTTAGGTTCTTCCTACAATGAGCAGTTCTTC.